This is a list of T cell receptor beta chains from one sample in a study of CD8 T cells in ankylosing spondylitis. MiXCR was run by TCRdb on the 5' RACE reads, yielding one entry per CDR3 protein. Among just under 350,000 distinct CDR3 sequences listed, roughly 14% were seen once. The source material was blood, either unsorted or a sorted T cell fraction (not recorded which). These receptor sequences come from a male donor with ankylosing spondylitis or in good health (not recorded which). Both conserved end residues are part of each CDR3. Each record gives: D gene, CDR3 length, V gene, J gene, clone size, CDR3 protein, CDR3 DNA. The D gene is left open where the match is weak. For some rows the clone size is stated as once, few or many, or as a class when expanded; others skip it.

>NA|13|TRBV5-5|TRBJ2-5|few
CASNKGPTGTQYF
TGTGCCAGCAACAAGGGACCCACGGGGACCCAGTACTTC
>NA|13|TRBV7-2|TRBJ2-2|many
CASSPTRMWELFF
TGTGCCAGCAGCCCTACCCGTATGTGGGAGCTGTTTTTT
>TRBD1|15|TRBV6-1|TRBJ1-5|few
CASSQTGVSNQPQHF
TGTGCCAGCAGCCAGACAGGGGTTAGCAATCAGCCCCAGCATTTT
>NA|11|TRBV29-1|TRBJ2-1|many
CSVGGTDEQFF
TGCAGCGTCGGGGGAACCGATGAGCAGTTCTTC
>NA|13|TRBV11-3|TRBJ2-7|few
CASSTGLPGGQYF
TGTGCCAGCAGTACGGGACTCCCAGGGGGGCAGTACTTC
>NA|14|TRBV19|TRBJ2-7|NA
CASSIGGSIYEQYF
TGTGCCAGTAGTATTGGTGGGAGTATCTACGAGCAGTACTTC
>NA|12|TRBV2|TRBJ2-1|NA
CASSEGPTEQFF
TGTGCCAGCAGTGAAGGCCCCACCGAGCAGTTCTTC
>NA|15|TRBV12-3/TRBV12-4|TRBJ2-1|NA
CASSSGQGGNNEQFF
TGTGCCAGCAGTTCCGGACAGGGAGGGAACAATGAGCAGTTCTTC
>NA|15|TRBV28|TRBJ2-7|NA
CASTPSGGVRGEQYF
TGTGCCAGCACTCCCTCAGGGGGGGTTAGAGGCGAGCAGTACTTC
>NA|17|TRBV7-8|TRBJ2-3|few
CASSLAWAVSSTDTQYF
TGTGCCAGCAGCTTAGCTTGGGCGGTTTCGAGCACAGATACGCAGTATTTT
>NA|12|TRBV20-1|TRBJ2-1|few
CSASRQYNEQFF
TGCAGTGCTAGTCGTCAGTACAATGAGCAGTTCTTC
>NA|13|TRBV12-3/TRBV12-4|TRBJ2-3|NA
CATTTRSTDTQYF
TGTGCCACCACGACTCGATCCACAGATACGCAGTATTTT
>NA|13|TRBV6-6|TRBJ2-3|NA
CASSYGAADTQYF
TGTGCCAGCAGTTACGGGGCAGCAGATACGCAGTATTTT
>NA|17|TRBV27|TRBJ2-5|few
CASSFFGRGSSQETQYF
TGTGCCAGCAGTTTCTTTGGGAGGGGGTCTTCCCAAGAGACCCAGTACTTC
>TRBD2|15|TRBV7-2|TRBJ2-7|few
CASSLLADSSYEQYF
TGTGCCAGCAGCTTACTAGCGGATAGCTCCTACGAGCAGTACTTC
>NA|15|TRBV7-7|TRBJ2-1|few
CASSLTGGASNEQFF
TGTGCCAGCAGCCTCACAGGGGGGGCAAGCAATGAGCAGTTCTTC
>NA|13|TRBV7-6|TRBJ1-1|NA
CASSRKKNTEAFF
TGTGCCAGCAGCCGAAAGAAGAACACTGAAGCTTTCTTT
>TRBD1|13|TRBV10-1|TRBJ2-1|many
CASSGTGINEQFF
TGCGCCAGCAGCGGGACAGGGATCAATGAGCAGTTCTTC
>NA|15|TRBV29-1|TRBJ2-2|many
CSAQEGGEYTGELFF
TGCAGCGCCCAGGAGGGGGGGGAGTACACCGGGGAGCTGTTTTTT
>NA|14|TRBV11-2|TRBJ2-5|NA
CASSLGGTVETQYF
TGTGCCAGCAGCTTAGGGGGCACGGTGGAGACCCAGTACTTC
>TRBD1|18|TRBV11-1|TRBJ1-1|few
CASSTPILRTGGGTEAFF
TGTGCCAGCAGCACACCTATACTCAGAACAGGGGGAGGAACTGAAGCTTTCTTT
>NA|11|TRBV28|TRBJ2-1|many
CASSLGGQQFF
TGTGCCAGCAGTTTAGGAGGCCAGCAGTTCTTC
>NA|18|TRBV19|TRBJ2-1|few
CASSTRGTTLVSYNEQFF
TGTGCCAGTAGTACCAGGGGAACCACTCTTGTCTCCTACAATGAGCAGTTCTTC
>NA|12|TRBV6-1|TRBJ2-7|few
CASTGNSYEQYF
TGTGCCAGCACTGGGAATTCCTACGAGCAGTACTTC
>NA|14|TRBV5-1|TRBJ2-2|NA
CASSLRGTTGELFF
TGCGCCAGCAGCTTGCGGGGGACCACCGGGGAGCTGTTTTTT
>NA|14|TRBV7-9|TRBJ1-2|NA
CASSFPESLDGYTF
TGTGCCAGCAGCTTCCCCGAGAGCTTGGATGGCTACACCTTC
>TRBD2|17|TRBV15|TRBJ2-7|NA
CATSRDGSGGPTYEQYF
TGTGCCACCAGCAGAGATGGTAGCGGGGGGCCAACCTACGAGCAGTACTTC
>NA|16|TRBV9|TRBJ2-1|NA
CASSVVLASSYNEQFF
TGTGCCAGCAGCGTAGTCCTAGCCAGCTCCTACAATGAGCAGTTCTTC
>TRBD2|16|TRBV7-9|TRBJ2-1|many
CASSSPGLLSTIEQFF
TGTGCCAGCAGCTCCCCGGGACTACTGTCTACAATCGAGCAGTTCTTC
>TRBD2|14|TRBV20-1|TRBJ2-5|NA
CSAGTSGPGETQYF
TGCAGTGCTGGGACTAGCGGACCCGGGGAGACCCAGTACTTC
>TRBD2|19|TRBV10-2|TRBJ2-1|few
CASSPLGLAGEGAYNEQFF
TGCGCCAGCAGTCCTTTGGGACTAGCGGGAGAGGGGGCCTACAATGAGCAGTTCTTC
>TRBD1|15|TRBV11-2|TRBJ2-1|NA
CASSPRTGIGNEQFF
TGTGCCAGCAGCCCCCGGACAGGGATAGGCAATGAGCAGTTCTTC
>TRBD2|13|TRBV10-3|TRBJ2-1|NA
CAIRPGLANEQFF
TGTGCCATCAGACCGGGACTAGCGAATGAGCAGTTCTTC
>NA|14|TRBV4-1|TRBJ1-2|NA
CASSQDPRGTGYTF
TGCGCCAGCAGCCAAGACCCCCGGGGGACTGGCTACACCTTC
>TRBD1|16|TRBV5-1|TRBJ1-5|NA
CASSSDRGGLDQPQHF
TGCGCCAGCAGCTCTGACAGGGGAGGGCTCGATCAGCCCCAGCATTTT
>NA|18|TRBV4-2|TRBJ1-2|many
CASSQGPGGRTTNYGYTF
TGTGCCAGCAGCCAAGGCCCGGGAGGGCGCACCACTAACTATGGCTACACCTTC
>NA|15|TRBV12-3/TRBV12-4|TRBJ2-7|NA
CASSFRQATAYEQYF
TGTGCCAGCAGTTTTCGGCAGGCGACGGCCTACGAGCAGTACTTC
>NA|14|TRBV11-2|TRBJ2-2|few
CASSTLLNTGELFF
TGTGCCAGCAGCACCCTCCTCAACACCGGGGAGCTGTTTTTT
>TRBD1|12|TRBV29-1|TRBJ2-1|many
CSGDRAYNEQFF
TGCAGCGGGGACAGGGCCTACAATGAGCAGTTCTTC
>TRBD1|14|TRBV29-1|TRBJ1-6|many
CSVGEGQFGTPLHF
TGCAGCGTTGGGGAGGGACAGTTCGGGACACCCCTCCACTTT
>TRBD1|13|TRBV2|TRBJ1-4|NA
CASRGTGPEKLFF
TGTGCCAGCAGAGGGACAGGACCTGAAAAACTGTTTTTT
>TRBD1|15|TRBV7-9|TRBJ2-7|once
CASSPGAGGFYEQYF
TGTGCCAGCAGCCCCGGGGCAGGGGGATTCTACGAGCAGTACTTC